The rows below give T cell receptor beta chains drawn from one sample of a study of regulatory T cells in long-lasting Graves disease. TCRdb re-analysed the multiplex PCR reads in MiXCR, keeping a single row per CDR3 protein. The profile shows fewer than 600,000 distinct CDR3 sequences, roughly 22% of them singletons. The specimen comprised peripheral blood mononuclear cells (PBMCs), sampled when the disease was refractory, from a patient treated with antithyroid drugs. The receptors here all came from a female donor with Graves disease. CDR3s include the opening cysteine and the closing phenylalanine or tryptophan. Fields, in order: clone size, J gene, V gene, D gene, CDR3 protein, CDR3 DNA. A D gene is named only where the DNA matches it firmly. The size of a clone is reported for some rows only, either as once, few or many, or as a class for expanded clones.

>few|TRBJ1-3|TRBV7-2|-
CASSLAPGSGNTIYF
TGTGCCAGCAGCTTAGCGCCGGGCTCTGGAAACACCATATATTTT
>once|TRBJ1-1|TRBV20-1|TRBD1
CSARGSRPPGQGGTEAFF
TGCAGTGCTAGAGGTTCGCGACCTCCGGGCCAGGGGGGAACTGAAGCTTTCTTT
>many|TRBJ2-4|TRBV28|-
CASSLPIRLAKNIQYF
TGTGCCAGCAGTTTACCTATTAGGCTAGCCAAAAACATTCAGTACTTC
>few|TRBJ2-1|TRBV7-3|TRBD2
CASSFGGSLYNEQFF
TGTGCCAGCAGCTTTGGCGGGAGCTTATACAATGAGCAGTTCTTC
>-|TRBJ2-2|TRBV6-2/TRBV6-3|TRBD2
CASSYSLAGDTGELFF
TGTGCCAGCAGTTACTCACTAGCGGGAGACACCGGGGAGCTGTTTTTT
>many|TRBJ2-7|TRBV7-2|-
CASSSTGTHYEQYF
TGTGCCAGCAGCTCCACAGGGACTCACTACGAGCAGTACTTC
>-|TRBJ2-1|TRBV7-6|TRBD2
CASSLGLAGNYNEQFF
TGTGCCAGCAGCTTAGGACTAGCGGGAAATTACAATGAGCAGTTCTTC
>many|TRBJ1-5|TRBV6-1|-
CASRYSGTNQPQHF
TGTGCCAGCAGGTATTCCGGGACAAATCAGCCCCAGCATTTT
>many|TRBJ2-5|TRBV13|TRBD1
CASSLMVGQLETQYF
TGTGCCAGCAGCTTAATGGTGGGACAGTTAGAGACCCAGTACTTC
>-|TRBJ2-3|TRBV20-1|TRBD2
CSASASGLSTDTQYF
TGCAGTGCTAGCGCTAGCGGACTCAGCACAGATACGCAGTATTTT
>-|TRBJ1-1|TRBV19|TRBD1
CASSFQTGLTEAFF
TGTGCCAGTAGTTTTCAGACAGGGCTCACTGAAGCTTTCTTT
>-|TRBJ1-5|TRBV28|TRBD1
CASRFRGNHQPQHF
TGTGCCAGTAGATTCAGGGGGAACCATCAGCCCCAGCATTTT
>-|TRBJ1-2|TRBV7-9|TRBD1
CASSYRGAGTGIPYGYTF
TGTGCCAGCAGCTACCGCGGGGCCGGGACAGGGATCCCCTATGGCTACACCTTC
>many|TRBJ1-1|TRBV7-2|-
CASSFGENTEAFF
TGTGCCAGCAGTTTTGGGGAGAACACTGAAGCTTTCTTT
>many|TRBJ2-7|TRBV29-1|-
CSVAPTGIYEQYF
TGCAGCGTTGCCCCCACCGGAATCTACGAGCAGTACTTC
>-|TRBJ1-1|TRBV9|TRBD1
CASSVGGQGATEAFF
TGTGCCAGCAGCGTAGGAGGACAGGGGGCCACTGAAGCTTTCTTT
>-|TRBJ2-2|TRBV19|TRBD2
CASSIGGGTGELFF
TGTGCCAGTAGTATAGGCGGGGGCACCGGGGAGCTGTTTTTT